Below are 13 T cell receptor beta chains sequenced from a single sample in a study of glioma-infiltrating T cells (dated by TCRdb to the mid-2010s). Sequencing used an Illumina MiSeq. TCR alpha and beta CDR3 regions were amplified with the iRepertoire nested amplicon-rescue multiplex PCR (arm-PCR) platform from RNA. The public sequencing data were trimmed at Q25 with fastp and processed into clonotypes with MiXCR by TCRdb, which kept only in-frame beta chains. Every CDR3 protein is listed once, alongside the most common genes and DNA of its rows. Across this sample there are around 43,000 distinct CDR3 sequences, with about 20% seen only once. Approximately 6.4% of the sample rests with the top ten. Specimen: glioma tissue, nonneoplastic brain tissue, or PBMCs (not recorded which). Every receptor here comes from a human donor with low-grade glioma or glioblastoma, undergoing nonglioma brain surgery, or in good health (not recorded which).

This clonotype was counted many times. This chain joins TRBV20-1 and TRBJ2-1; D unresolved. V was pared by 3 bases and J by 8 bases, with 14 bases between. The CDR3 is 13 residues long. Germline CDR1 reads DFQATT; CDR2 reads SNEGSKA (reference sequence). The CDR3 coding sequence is TGCAGTGCTAGTCATCCCGGGTGGGATGAGCAGTTCTTC. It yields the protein CSASHPGWDEQFF.

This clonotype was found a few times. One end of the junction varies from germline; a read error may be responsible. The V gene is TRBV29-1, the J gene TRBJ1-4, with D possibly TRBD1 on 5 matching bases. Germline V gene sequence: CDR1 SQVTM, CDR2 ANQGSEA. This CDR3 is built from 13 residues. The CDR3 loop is CSVEDHLNRPRVF. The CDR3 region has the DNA TGCAGCGTTGAAGACCACCTGAACAGGCCGAGGGTTTTT. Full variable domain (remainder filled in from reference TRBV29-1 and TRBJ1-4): SAVISQKPSRDICQRGTSLTIQCQVDSQVTMMFWYRQQPGQSLTLIATANQGSEATYESGFVIDKFPISRPNLTFSTLTVSNMSPEDSSIYLCSVEDHLNRPRVFGSGTQLSVL.

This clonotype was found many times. The CDR3 spells CASSQVQAGQGSGNTIYF. The CDR3, as DNA: TGCGCCAGCAGCCAAGTTCAAGCGGGACAGGGCTCTGGAAACACCATATATTTT. V gene TRBV4-1 combines with J gene TRBJ1-3; 9 bases fit TRBD1. This CDR3 is built from 18 residues. The germline V gene has CDR1 MGHRA and CDR2 YSYEKL. Trimming removed 1 base from V and 0 bases from J; junction bases left unmatched: 7.

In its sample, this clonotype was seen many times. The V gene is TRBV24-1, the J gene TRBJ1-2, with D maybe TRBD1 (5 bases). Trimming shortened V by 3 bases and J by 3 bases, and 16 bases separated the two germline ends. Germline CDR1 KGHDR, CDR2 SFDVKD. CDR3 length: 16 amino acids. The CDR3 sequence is CATSDPREVVDYGYTF. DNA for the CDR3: TGTGCCACCAGTGATCCCAGGGAGGTGGTCGACTATGGCTACACCTTC.

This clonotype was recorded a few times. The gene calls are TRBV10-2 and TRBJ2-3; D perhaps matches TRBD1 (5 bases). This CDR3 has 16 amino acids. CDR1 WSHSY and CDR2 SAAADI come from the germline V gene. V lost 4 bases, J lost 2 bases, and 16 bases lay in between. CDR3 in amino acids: CASSVQGKRNTDTQYF. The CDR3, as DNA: TGCGCCAGCAGTGTCCAGGGAAAAAGGAACACAGATACGCAGTATTTT.

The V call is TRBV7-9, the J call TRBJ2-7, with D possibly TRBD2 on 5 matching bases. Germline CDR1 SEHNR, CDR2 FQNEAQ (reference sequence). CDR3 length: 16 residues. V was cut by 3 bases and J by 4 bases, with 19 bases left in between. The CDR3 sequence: CASSFSPRTQFYEQYF. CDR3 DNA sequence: TGTGCCAGCAGCTTCAGTCCCCGGACTCAGTTTTACGAGCAGTACTTC.

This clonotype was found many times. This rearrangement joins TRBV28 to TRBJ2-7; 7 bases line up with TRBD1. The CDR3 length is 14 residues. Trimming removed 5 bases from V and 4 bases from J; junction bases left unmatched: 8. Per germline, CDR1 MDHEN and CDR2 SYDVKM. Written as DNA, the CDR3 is TGTGCCAGCAGTACTCCGGGACAGAAATACGAGCAGTACGTC. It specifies CASSTPGQKYEQYV.

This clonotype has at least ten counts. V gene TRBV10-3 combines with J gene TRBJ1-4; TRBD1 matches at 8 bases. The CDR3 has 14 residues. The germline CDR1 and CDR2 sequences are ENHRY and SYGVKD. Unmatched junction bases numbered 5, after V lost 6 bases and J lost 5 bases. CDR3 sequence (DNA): TGTGCCATCAGAGGACAGGGACCGAATGAAAAACTGTTTTTT. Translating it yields CAIRGQGPNEKLFF.

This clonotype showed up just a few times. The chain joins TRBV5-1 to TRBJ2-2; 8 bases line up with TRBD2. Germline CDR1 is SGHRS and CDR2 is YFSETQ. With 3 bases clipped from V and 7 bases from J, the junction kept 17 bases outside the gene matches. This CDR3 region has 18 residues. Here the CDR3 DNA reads TGCGCCAGCAGCTCCGGGACTAGGATACCCTCTAAAAGCGGGGAGCTGTTTTTT. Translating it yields CASSSGTRIPSKSGELFF.

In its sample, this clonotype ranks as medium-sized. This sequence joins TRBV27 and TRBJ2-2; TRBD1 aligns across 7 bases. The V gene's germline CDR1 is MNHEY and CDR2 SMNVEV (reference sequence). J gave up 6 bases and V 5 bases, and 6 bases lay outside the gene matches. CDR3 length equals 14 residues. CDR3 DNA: TGTGCCAGCAGTCTCGACAGGGCGGCCGGGGAGCTGTTTTTT. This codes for CASSLDRAAGELFF.

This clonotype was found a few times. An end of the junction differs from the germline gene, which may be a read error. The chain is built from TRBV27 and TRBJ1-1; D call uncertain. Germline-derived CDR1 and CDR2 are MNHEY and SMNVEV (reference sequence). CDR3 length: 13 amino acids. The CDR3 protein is CASSLFKNTEASF. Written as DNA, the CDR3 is TGTGCCAGCAGCTTATTCAAGAACACTGAAGCTTCCTTT.

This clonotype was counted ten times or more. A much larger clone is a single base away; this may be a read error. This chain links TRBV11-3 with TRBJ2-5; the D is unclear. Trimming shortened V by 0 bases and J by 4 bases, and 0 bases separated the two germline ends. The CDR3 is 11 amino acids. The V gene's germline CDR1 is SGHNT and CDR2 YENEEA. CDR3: CASSLEETQYF. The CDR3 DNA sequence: TGTGCCAGCAGCTTAGAAGAGACCCAGTACTTC.

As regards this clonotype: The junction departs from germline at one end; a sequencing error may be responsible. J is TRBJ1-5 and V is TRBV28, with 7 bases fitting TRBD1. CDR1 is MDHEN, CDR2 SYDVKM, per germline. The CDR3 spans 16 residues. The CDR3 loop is CASSPPSGTANQPKHF. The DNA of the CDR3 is TGTGCCAGCAGCCCTCCCTCCGGGACAGCTAATCAGCCCAAGCATTTT.